The T cell receptor beta chain described here comes from a study of T cells in Graves' hyperthyroidism and ophthalmopathy. Study-level findings and limits: Through a model of 13 V-J features, ophthalmopathy was separated from stable hyperthyroidism. Ophthalmopathy, which appeared later, was predicted by the model a median around 6.9 months before onset.

Details on this clonotype: What it binds is not known.

It was RNA transcripts that yielded the amplified TCR beta CDR3 regions. Researchers ran a first-round RT-PCR on the TCR CDR3 using the HTBI primer set. TCRdb called the multiplex PCR reads again in MiXCR, with one record for every CDR3 protein. This table holds roughly 500,000 distinct CDR3 sequences, over 35% found once. Diagnoses rested on clinical symptoms, serum thyroxine and TRAb, thyroid ultrasound and orbital computed tomography. V dropped 4 bases and J dropped 3 bases, with 16 bases sitting between them. The CDR3 has 15 amino acids. The germline V gene encodes CDR1 SGHTA and CDR2 FQGNSA. The chain couples TRBV7-2 to TRBJ2-7; D is possibly TRBD2 (5 bases). Sequencing used peripheral blood or thyroid tissue (not recorded which). The TCR comes from an adult woman with Graves' disease, either hyperthyroidism or ophthalmopathy (not recorded which). This CDR3 reads CASSSRADSYYEQYF. The CDR3 region has the DNA TGTGCCAGCAGCTCTCGGGCGGACTCGTACTACGAGCAGTACTTC.